One and the same sample provided the 10 T cell receptor beta chains below, sequenced in a study of cytomegalovirus exposure and HLA in healthy donors. PCR was performed using 60 Vbeta and 13 Jbeta primers. Here immunoSEQ multiplex PCR was the method, and the copy in TCRdb shows in-frame clones only, minus some. This sample has 150,000 to 200,000 clones, with nearly 80% found just once. Sequencing was performed on PBMCs. The source is a woman aged 45-59 years in good health and CMV-seropositive.

This chain joins TRBV10-3 and TRBJ2-7; no reliable D call. V was clipped by 6 bases and J by 3 bases, with 9 bases between them. From germline, CDR1 is ENHRY and CDR2 SYGVKD. The CDR3 extends over 12 amino acids. The CDR3 DNA reads as TGTGCCATCAGCGAGCAGATCTACGAGCAGTACTTC. This sequence encodes CAISEQIYEQYF.

V is TRBV4-2 and J is TRBJ2-5; D may be TRBD1 (5 bases). CDR3 length equals 17 residues. Trimming took off 4 bases at V and 4 bases at J, with 22 bases between the two ends. CDR1 is LGHNA and CDR2 is YNFKEQ in the germline V gene. As DNA, the CDR3 is TGTGCCAGCAGCCGCTATACGGCTGCTAGGGGCCGAGAGACCCAGTACTTC. Translated, it gives CASSRYTAARGRETQYF.

This clone was found a few times. The chain links TRBV4-1 to TRBJ2-1, with a possible D match to TRBD1 (5 bases). Trimming cost V 7 bases and J 4 bases, with 17 bases left between them. Per germline, CDR1 MGHRA and CDR2 YSYEKL. The CDR3 has 15 residues. CDR3 sequence reads: CASTLDSVNYNEQFF. The DNA for the CDR3 is TGCGCCAGCACCCTCGACAGTGTCAATTACAATGAGCAGTTCTTC.

The chain joins TRBV29-1 to TRBJ2-3; D is possibly TRBD1 (5 bases). This CDR3 is built from 12 residues. Germline V lookup: CDR1 SQVTM, CDR2 ANQGSEA. V lost 4 bases to trimming and J lost 3 bases, with 8 bases between them. For the CDR3, the DNA is TGCAGCGTTGTAGCAGGGACAGATACGCAGTATTTT. As protein: CSVVAGTDTQYF.

The V and J genes are TRBV4-1 and TRBJ1-3, with TRBD1 matching over 7 bases. The tail of the sequence fits TRBJ2-2 better, so the J call may be wrong. The germline V gene encodes CDR1 MGHRA and CDR2 YSYEKL. This CDR3 region has 16 residues. CDR3 nucleotide sequence: TGCGCCAGCAGCAGTGTTAGGACAGGGAACACCGGGGAGCTGTTTTTT. It yields the protein CASSSVRTGNTGELFF.

This chain links TRBV19 with TRBJ1-3; a weak D match, TRBD1 (6 bases). CDR3 size: 15 residues. The germline V gene has CDR1 LNHDA and CDR2 SQIVND (reference sequence). The germline V and J ends were trimmed by 3 bases and 0 bases, with 9 bases remaining between them. The CDR3 DNA is TGTGCCAGTAGTATCACAGGGTCCTCTGGAAACACCATATATTTT. This gives the protein CASSITGSSGNTIYF.

The chain couples TRBV7-9 to TRBJ1-1; weak D call: TRBD1 (5 bases). V was cut by 4 bases and J by 7 bases, with 13 bases left in between. Germline-derived CDR1 and CDR2 are SEHNR and FQNEAQ (reference sequence). The CDR3 totals 13 residues. CDR3 protein: CASSSRHRYEAFF. CDR3 DNA sequence: TGTGCCAGCAGCTCAAGACACAGGTATGAAGCTTTCTTT.

The rearrangement joins TRBV10-1 to TRBJ2-3, with 11 nucleotides matching TRBD2. The CDR3 loop spans 15 amino acids. V gave up 8 bases and J gave up 5 bases; unmatched junction bases: 9. Germline V gives CDR1 WNHNN, CDR2 SYGVQD (reference sequence). CDR3 in DNA: TGCGCCAGCTGGGATAGCGGGGGGGTAAGAGATACGCAGTATTTT. Its protein product is CASWDSGGVRDTQYF.

This clone has just one count. The chain links TRBV29-1 to TRBJ1-1, with TRBD1 identical over 7 bases. CDR3 length: 16 amino acids. Trimming cost V 6 bases and J 2 bases; bases outside gene matches: 15. In germline, CDR1 is SQVTM, CDR2 ANQGSEA. The CDR3 DNA reads as TGCAGCGTGTATAGACAGGGTCGAGGGCACAACACTGAAGCTTTCTTT. It translates to CSVYRQGRGHNTEAFF.

The chain combines TRBV14 with TRBJ1-4, with TRBD1 matching over 8 bases. The germline V gene has CDR1 SGHDN and CDR2 FVKESK. The J segment lost 10 bases and the V segment lost 2 bases, leaving 12 bases of the junction unmatched. This CDR3 is 16 amino acids long. CDR3 coding DNA: TGTGCCAGCAGCCAACGACAGGACAGGGAAGGGGGAAAACTGTTTTTT. As protein: CASSQRQDREGGKLFF.